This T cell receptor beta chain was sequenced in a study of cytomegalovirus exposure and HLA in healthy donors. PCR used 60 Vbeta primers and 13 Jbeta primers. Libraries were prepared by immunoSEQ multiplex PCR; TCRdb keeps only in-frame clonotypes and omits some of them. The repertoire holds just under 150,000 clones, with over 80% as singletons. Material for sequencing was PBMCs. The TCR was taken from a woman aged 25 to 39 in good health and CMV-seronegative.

CDR3 loop: CATSRVGGVVEKLFF. As DNA, the CDR3 is TGTGCCACCAGCAGAGTGGGGGGAGTGGTTGAAAAACTGTTTTTT. J is TRBJ1-4 and V is TRBV15; D might be TRBD1 (5 bases). Deletions cut 1 base from V and 7 bases from J, with 13 bases between. From germline, CDR1 is LNHNV and CDR2 YYDKDF (reference sequence). This CDR3 is built from 15 residues.